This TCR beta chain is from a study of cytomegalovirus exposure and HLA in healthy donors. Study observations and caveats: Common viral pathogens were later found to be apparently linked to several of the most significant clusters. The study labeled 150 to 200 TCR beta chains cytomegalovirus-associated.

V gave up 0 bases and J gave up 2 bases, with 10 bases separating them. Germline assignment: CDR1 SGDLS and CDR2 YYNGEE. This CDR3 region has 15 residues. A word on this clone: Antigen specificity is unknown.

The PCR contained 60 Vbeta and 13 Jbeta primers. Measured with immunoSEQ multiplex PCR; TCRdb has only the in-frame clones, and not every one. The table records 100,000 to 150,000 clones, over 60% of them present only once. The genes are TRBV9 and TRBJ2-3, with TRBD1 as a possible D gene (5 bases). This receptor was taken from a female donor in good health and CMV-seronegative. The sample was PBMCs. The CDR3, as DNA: TGTGCCAGCAGCGTAGTTCAGGGATTCACAGATACGCAGTATTTT. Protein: CASSVVQGFTDTQYF.